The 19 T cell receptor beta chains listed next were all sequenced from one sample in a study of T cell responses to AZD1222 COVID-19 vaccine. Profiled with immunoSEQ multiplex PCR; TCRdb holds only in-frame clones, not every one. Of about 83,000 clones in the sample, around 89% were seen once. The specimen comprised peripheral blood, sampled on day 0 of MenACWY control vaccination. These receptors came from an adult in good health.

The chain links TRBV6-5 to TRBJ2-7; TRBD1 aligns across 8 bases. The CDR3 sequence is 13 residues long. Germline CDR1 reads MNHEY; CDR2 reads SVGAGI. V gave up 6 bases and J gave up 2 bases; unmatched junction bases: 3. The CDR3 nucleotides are TGTGCCAGCAGCCTACAGGGGGCCTACGAGCAGTACTTC. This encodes CASSLQGAYEQYF.

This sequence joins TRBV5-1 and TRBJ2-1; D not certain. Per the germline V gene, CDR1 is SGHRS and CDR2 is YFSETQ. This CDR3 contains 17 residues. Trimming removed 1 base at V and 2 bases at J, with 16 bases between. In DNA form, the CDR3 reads TGCGCCAGCAGCTTGAAACGTCACCACTTTACCTACAATGAGCAGTTCTTC. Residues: CASSLKRHHFTYNEQFF. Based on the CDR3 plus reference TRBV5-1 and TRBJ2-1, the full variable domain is KAGVTQTPRYLIKTRGQQVTLSCSPISGHRSVSWYQQTPGQGLQFLFEYFSETQRNKGNFPGRFSGRQFSNSRSEMNVSTLELGDSALYLCASSLKRHHFTYNEQFFGPGTRLTVL.

In DNA, the CDR3 is TGTGCCAGTAGTATAAAGGCCCCCGGAGCTTCACCCCTCCACTTT. Translation gives CASSIKAPGASPLHF. The V call is TRBV19, the J call TRBJ1-6; D is uncertain. Germline V gene data show CDR1 as LNHDA and CDR2 as SQIVND (reference sequence). The CDR3 totals 15 residues. Trimming removed 2 bases at V and 9 bases at J, with 14 bases between.

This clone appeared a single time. The CDR3 reads CAWSIRENTEAFF. Written as DNA, the CDR3 is TGTGCCTGGAGTATCAGGGAGAACACTGAAGCTTTCTTT. The chain employs TRBV30 and TRBJ1-1; D perhaps matches TRBD1 (5 bases). This CDR3 region has 13 residues. V gave up 2 bases and J gave up 1 base, with 8 bases separating them. Looked up from germline, CDR1 is GTSNPN and CDR2 is SVGIG (reference sequence).

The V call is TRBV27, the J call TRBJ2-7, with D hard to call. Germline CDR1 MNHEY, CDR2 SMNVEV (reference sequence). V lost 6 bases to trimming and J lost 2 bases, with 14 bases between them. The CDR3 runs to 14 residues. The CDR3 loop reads CASRKKPTTYEQYF. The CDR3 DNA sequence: TGTGCCAGCAGAAAAAAACCCACCACCTACGAGCAGTACTTC.

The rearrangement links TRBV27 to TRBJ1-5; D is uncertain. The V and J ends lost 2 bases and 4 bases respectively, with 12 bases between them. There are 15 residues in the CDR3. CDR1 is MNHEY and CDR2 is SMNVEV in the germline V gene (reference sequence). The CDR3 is CASSLRFTLNQPQHF. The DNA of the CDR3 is TGTGCCAGCAGTTTACGGTTCACCCTTAATCAGCCCCAGCATTTT.

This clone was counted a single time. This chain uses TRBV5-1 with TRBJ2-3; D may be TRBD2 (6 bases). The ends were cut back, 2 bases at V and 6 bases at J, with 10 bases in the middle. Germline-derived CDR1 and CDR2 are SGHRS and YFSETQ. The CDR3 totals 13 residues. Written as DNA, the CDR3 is TGCGCCAGCAGCTTCGAGGGGACTGATACGCAGTATTTT. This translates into CASSFEGTDTQYF.

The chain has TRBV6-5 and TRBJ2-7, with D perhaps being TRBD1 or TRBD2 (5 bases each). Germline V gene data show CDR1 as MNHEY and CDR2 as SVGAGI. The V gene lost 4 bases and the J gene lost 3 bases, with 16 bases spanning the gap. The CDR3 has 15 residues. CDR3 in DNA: TGTGCCAGCAGTTTAGCCCCGGGACGGAACTACGAGCAGTACTTC. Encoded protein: CASSLAPGRNYEQYF.

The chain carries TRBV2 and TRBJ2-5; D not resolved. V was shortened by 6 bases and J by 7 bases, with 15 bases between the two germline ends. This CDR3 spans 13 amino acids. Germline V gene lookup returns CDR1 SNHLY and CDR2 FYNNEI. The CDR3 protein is CASSGRDGGTQYF. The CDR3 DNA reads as TGTGCCAGCAGCGGCCGCGACGGCGGGACCCAGTACTTC.

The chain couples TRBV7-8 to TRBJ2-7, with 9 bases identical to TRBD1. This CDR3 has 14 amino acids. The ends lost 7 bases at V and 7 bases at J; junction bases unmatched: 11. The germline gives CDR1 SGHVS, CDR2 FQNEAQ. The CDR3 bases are TGTGCCAGCAACTTCGCCGGGACAGGGAGGGAGCAGTACTTC. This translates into CASNFAGTGREQYF.

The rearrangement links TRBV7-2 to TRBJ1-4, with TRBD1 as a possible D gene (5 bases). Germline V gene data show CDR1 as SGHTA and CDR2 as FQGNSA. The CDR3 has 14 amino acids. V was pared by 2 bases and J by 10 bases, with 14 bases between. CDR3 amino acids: CASSLQGGVGKLFF. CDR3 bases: TGTGCCAGCAGCTTACAGGGAGGAGTCGGAAAACTGTTTTTT.

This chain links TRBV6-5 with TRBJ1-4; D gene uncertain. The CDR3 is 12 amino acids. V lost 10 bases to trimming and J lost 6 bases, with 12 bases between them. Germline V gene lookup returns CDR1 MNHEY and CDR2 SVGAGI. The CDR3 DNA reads TGTGCCATCCTGTCTGTGGATGAAAAACTGTTTTTT. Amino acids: CAILSVDEKLFF.

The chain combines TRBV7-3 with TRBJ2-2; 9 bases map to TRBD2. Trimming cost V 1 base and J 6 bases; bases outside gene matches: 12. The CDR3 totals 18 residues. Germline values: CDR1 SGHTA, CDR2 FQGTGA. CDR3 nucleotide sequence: TGTGCCAGCAGCTTAAACGATTACGCGGGAGGGCCCTCCGGGGAGCTGTTTTTT. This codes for CASSLNDYAGGPSGELFF.

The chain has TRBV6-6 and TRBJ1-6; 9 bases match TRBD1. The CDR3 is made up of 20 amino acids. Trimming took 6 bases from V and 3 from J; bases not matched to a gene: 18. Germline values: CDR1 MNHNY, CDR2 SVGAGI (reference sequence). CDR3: CASSRFPGQGERGYNSPLHF. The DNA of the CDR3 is TGTGCCAGCAGCCGCTTCCCGGGACAGGGAGAGAGGGGCTATAATTCACCCCTCCACTTT.

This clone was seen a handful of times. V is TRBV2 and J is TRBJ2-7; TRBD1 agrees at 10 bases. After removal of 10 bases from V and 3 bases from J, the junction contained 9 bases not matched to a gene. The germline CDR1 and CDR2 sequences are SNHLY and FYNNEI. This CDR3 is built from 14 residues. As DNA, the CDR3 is TGTGCCACCCAACCGGGACAGGGGATCTACGAGCAGTACTTC. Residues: CATQPGQGIYEQYF.

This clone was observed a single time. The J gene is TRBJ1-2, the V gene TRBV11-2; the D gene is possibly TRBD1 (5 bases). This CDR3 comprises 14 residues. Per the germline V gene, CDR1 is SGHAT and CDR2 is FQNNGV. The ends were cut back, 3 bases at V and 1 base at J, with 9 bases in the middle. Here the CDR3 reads CASSLGQDNYGYTF. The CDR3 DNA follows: TGTGCCAGCAGCTTGGGGCAGGATAACTATGGCTACACCTTC.

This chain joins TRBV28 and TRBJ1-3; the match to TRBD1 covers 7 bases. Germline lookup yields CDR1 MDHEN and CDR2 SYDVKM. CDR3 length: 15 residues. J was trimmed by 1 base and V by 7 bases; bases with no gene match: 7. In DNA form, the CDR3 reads TGTGCCAGCACCCTGGACAGGCGATCTGGAAACACCATATATTTT. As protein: CASTLDRRSGNTIYF.

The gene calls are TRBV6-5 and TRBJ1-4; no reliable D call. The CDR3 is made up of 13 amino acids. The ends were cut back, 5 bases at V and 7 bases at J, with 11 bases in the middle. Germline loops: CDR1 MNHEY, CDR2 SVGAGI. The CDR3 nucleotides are TGTGCCAGCAGTAAAATCGGACGTGAAAAACTGTTTTTT. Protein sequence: CASSKIGREKLFF.

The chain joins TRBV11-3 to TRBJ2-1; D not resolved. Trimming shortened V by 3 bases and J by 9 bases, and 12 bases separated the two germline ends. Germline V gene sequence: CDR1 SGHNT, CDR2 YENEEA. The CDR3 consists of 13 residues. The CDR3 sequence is CASSLRRSAEQFF. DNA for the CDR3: TGTGCCAGCAGCTTGCGCCGAAGTGCTGAGCAGTTCTTC. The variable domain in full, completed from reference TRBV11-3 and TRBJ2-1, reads EAGVVQSPRYKIIEKKQPVAFWCNPISGHNTLYWYLQNLGQGPELLIRYENEEAVDDSQLPKDRFSAERLKGVDSTLKIQPAELGDSAVYLCASSLRRSAEQFFGPGTRLTVL.